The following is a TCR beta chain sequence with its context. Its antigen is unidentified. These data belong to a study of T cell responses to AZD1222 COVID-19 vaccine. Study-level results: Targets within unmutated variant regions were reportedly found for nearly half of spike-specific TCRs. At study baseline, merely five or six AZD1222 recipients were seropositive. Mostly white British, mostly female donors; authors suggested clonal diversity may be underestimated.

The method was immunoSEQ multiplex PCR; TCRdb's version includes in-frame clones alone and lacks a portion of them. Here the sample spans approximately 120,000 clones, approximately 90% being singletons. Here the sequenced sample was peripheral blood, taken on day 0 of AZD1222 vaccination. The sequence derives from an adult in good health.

The CDR3 DNA reads as TGTGCCAGCAGTCCCCGACAGGGTGGCACAGATACGCAGTATTTT. This codes for CASSPRQGGTDTQYF. V usage is TRBV7-6 and J usage is TRBJ2-3, with 7 bases fitting TRBD1. The V gene end was trimmed by 6 bases and the J gene end by 1 base; junction bases not matched to a gene: 7. The germline gives CDR1 SGHVS, CDR2 FNYEAQ. The CDR3 extends over 15 amino acids.